The entry that follows covers one TCR beta chain sequence. Antigen: not known. Sequencing of TCR beta drew on CD8+ and CD4+ T cells from blood. The germline V and J ends were trimmed by 2 bases and 5 bases, with 19 bases remaining between them. Looked up from germline, CDR1 is SGHRS and CDR2 is YFSETQ. This CDR3 is built from 16 residues. The entry originates in a study of CD8 T cells in Susac syndrome. At the level of the study: Patients with Susac syndrome, at blood draw, were therapy-naive, on corticosteroids, or on intravenous immunoglobulin alone.

Random hexamers were used to reverse transcribe an amount of about 0.45 to 1 ug RNA. In TCRdb, the immunoSEQ multiplex PCR reads were re-called with MiXCR into one record per CDR3 protein. Among around 150,000 distinct CDR3 sequences listed, around 93% were seen once. Study conclusions and caveats: Clonal expansion involving Susac CD8+ cells peaked in TEMRA cells and active patients.

Sequenced: CD8+ T cells from PBMCs. The receptor was isolated from a human donor with Susac syndrome. This chain links TRBV5-1 with TRBJ1-2; the D is unclear. The CDR3 spells CASSFLWIMLLYGYTF. The DNA of the CDR3 is TGCGCCAGCAGCTTCCTCTGGATCATGCTACTGTATGGCTACACCTTC.